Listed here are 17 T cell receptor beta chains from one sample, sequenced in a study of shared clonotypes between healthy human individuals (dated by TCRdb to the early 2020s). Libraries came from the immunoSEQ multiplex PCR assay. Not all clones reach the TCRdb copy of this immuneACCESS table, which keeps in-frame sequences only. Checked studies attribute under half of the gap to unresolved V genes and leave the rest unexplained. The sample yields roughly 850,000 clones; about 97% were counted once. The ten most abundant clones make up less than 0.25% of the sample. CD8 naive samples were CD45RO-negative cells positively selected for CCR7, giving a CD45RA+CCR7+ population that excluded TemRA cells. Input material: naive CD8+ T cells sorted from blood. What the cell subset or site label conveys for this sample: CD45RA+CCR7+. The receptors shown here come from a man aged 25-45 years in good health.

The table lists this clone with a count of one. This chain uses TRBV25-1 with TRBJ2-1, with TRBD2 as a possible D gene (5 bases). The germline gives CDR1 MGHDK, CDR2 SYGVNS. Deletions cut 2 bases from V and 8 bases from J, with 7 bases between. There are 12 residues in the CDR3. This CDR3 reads CASSEASYEQFF. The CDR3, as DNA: TGTGCCAGCAGTGAAGCTAGCTATGAGCAGTTCTTC.

The CDR3 DNA sequence: TGTGCCAGTAGTATAGGTCCAGGGCTGAACACTGAAGCTTTCTTT. Protein: CASSIGPGLNTEAFF. V and J are TRBV19 and TRBJ1-1; possibly TRBD1 for D (5 bases). Between the trimmed V and J ends, which lost 1 base and 0 bases, there was a span of 9 bases. Germline V CDR1 and CDR2: LNHDA, SQIVND (reference sequence). The length of the CDR3 is 15 residues.

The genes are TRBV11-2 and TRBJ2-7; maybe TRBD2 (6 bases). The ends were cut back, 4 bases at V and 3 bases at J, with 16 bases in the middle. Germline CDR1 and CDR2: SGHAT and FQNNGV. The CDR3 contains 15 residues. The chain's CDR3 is CASSSTGTLNYEQYF. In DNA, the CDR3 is TGTGCCAGCAGCTCCACCGGGACTCTCAACTACGAGCAGTACTTC.

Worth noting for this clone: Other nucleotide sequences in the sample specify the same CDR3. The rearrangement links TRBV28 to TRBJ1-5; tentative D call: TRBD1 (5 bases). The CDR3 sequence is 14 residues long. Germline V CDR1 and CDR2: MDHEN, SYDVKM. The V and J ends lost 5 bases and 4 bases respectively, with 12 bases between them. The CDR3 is CASSSGTVNQPQHF. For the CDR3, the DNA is TGTGCCAGCAGTAGCGGGACGGTTAATCAGCCCCAGCATTTT. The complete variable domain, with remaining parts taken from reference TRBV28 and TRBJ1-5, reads DVKVTQSSRYLVKRTGEKVFLECVQDMDHENMFWYRQDPGLGLRLIYFSYDVKMKEKGDIPEGYSVSREKKERFSLILESASTNQTSMYLCASSSGTVNQPQHFGDGTRLSIL.

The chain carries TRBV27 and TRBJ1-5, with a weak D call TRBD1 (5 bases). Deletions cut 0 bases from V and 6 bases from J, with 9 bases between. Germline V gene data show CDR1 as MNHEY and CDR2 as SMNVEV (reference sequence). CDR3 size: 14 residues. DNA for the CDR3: TGTGCCAGCAGTTTATCCCAGGGATCTCAGCCCCAGCATTTT. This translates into CASSLSQGSQPQHF.

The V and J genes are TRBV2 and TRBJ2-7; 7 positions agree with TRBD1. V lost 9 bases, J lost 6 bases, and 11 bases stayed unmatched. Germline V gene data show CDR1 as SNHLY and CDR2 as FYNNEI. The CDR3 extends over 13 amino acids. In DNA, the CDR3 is TGTGCCAGTCCGAGAGGGGGCACGGGCGAGCAGTACTTC. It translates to CASPRGGTGEQYF.

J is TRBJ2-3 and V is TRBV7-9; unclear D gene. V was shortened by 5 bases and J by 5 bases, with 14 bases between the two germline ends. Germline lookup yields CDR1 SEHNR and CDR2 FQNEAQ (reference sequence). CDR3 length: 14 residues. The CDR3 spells CASSHLPQQDTQYF. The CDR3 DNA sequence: TGTGCCAGCAGCCACCTCCCCCAACAAGATACGCAGTATTTT.

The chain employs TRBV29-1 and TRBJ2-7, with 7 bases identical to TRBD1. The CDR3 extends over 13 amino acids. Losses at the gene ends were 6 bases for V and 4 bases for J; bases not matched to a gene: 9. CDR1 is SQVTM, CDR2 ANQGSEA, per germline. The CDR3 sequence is CSVSGTASYEQYF. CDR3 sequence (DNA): TGCAGCGTGTCCGGGACAGCCTCATACGAGCAGTACTTC.

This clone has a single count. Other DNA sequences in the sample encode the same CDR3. Written as DNA, the CDR3 is TGTGCCAGCAGCTTACAGACCTCCTACAATGAGCAGTTCTTC. Translated: CASSLQTSYNEQFF. This chain joins TRBV7-8 and TRBJ2-1; D is uncertain. The CDR3 loop spans 14 amino acids. Looked up from germline, CDR1 is SGHVS and CDR2 is FQNEAQ. The V end lost 2 bases, the J end lost 0 bases, and 5 bases lay between the germline ends. Combining the CDR3 with reference TRBV7-8 and TRBJ2-1 gives the whole variable domain GAGVSQSPRYKVAKRGQDVALRCDPISGHVSLFWYQQALGQGPEFLTYFQNEAQLDKSGLPSDRFFAERPEGSVSTLKIQRTQQEDSAVYLCASSLQTSYNEQFFGPGTRLTVL.

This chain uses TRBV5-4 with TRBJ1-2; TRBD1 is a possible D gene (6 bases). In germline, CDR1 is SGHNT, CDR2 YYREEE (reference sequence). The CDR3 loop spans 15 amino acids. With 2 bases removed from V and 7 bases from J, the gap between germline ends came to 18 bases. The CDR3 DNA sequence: TGTGCCAGCAGCTTTTTGGGGGGCTCTGTCCGTGGCTACACCTTC. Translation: CASSFLGGSVRGYTF.

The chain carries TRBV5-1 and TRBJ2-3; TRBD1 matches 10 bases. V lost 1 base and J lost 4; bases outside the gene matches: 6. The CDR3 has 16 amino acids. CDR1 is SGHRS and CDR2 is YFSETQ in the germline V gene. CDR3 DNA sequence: TGCGCCAGCAGCTTGTTTCGGACAGGGGGACCAGATACGCAGTATTTT. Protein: CASSLFRTGGPDTQYF.

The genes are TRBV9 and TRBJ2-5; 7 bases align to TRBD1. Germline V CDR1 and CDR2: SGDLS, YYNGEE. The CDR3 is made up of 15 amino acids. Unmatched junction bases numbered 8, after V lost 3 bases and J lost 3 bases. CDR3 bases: TGTGCCAGCAGCGAGACCGGGACAGACAAAGAGACCCAGTACTTC. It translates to CASSETGTDKETQYF.

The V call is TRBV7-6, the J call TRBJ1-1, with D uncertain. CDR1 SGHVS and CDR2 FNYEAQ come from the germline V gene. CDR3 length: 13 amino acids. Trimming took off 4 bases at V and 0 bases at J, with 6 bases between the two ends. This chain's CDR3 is CASSSALNTEAFF. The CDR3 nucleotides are TGTGCCAGCAGCTCCGCCCTGAACACTGAAGCTTTCTTT.

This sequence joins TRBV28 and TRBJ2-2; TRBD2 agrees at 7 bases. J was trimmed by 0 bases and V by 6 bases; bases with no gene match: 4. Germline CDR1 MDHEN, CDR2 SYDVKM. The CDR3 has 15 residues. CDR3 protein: CASRGGTTNTGELFF. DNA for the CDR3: TGTGCCAGCAGGGGAGGGACTACGAACACCGGGGAGCTGTTTTTT.

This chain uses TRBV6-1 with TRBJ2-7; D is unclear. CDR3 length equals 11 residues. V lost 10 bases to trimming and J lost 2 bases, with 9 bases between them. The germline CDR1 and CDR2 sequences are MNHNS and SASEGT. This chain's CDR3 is CAIGSPYEQYF. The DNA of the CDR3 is TGTGCCATCGGTAGTCCCTACGAGCAGTACTTC.

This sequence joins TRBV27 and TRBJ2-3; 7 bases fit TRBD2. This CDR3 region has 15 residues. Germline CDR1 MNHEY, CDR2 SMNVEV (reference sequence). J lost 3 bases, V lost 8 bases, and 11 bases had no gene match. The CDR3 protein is CASLAGVLGTDTQYF. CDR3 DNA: TGTGCCAGCCTCGCGGGAGTCCTGGGGACAGATACGCAGTATTTT.

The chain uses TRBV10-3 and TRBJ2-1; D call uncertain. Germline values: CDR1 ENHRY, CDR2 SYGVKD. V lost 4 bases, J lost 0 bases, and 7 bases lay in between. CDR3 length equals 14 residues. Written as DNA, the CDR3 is TGTGCCATCAGTGCTGCAAGCTCCTACAATGAGCAGTTCTTC. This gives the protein CAISAASSYNEQFF.